The 4 T cell receptor beta chains in this list originate from one sample, sequenced in a study of PD-L1 blockade in urothelial cancer. The data were produced by immunoSEQ multiplex PCR, yet TCRdb's version contains in-frame clones alone and is incomplete. In the table there are about 95,000 clones, around 87% of which are singletons. Time point in this sample: pretreatment peripheral blood. The sequencing here drew on PBMCs, taken around atezolizumab (anti-PD-L1) treatment. Source of these receptors: a man aged 55 to 70 with urothelial cancer.

The chain links TRBV5-1 to TRBJ2-2, with 7 nucleotides matching TRBD1. Looked up from germline, CDR1 is SGHRS and CDR2 is YFSETQ. J gave up 3 bases and V 4 bases, and 9 bases lay outside the gene matches. The CDR3 runs 16 residues. The CDR3 coding sequence is TGCGCCAGCAGCCGAGGGACAGAACCTCACACCGGGGAGCTGTTTTTT. Amino acids: CASSRGTEPHTGELFF.

The V call is TRBV7-3, the J call TRBJ2-1; D gene unclear. Trimming pared 4 bases from V and 4 bases from J, leaving 8 bases between. The CDR3 is 13 residues long. Germline assignment: CDR1 SGHTA and CDR2 FQGTGA. In nucleotides, the CDR3 is TGTGCCAGCAGCTCGCAGGTTTACAATGAGCAGTTCTTC. This gives the protein CASSSQVYNEQFF.

The chain carries TRBV10-3 and TRBJ1-5; 7 nucleotides align to TRBD1. The germline V gene encodes CDR1 ENHRY and CDR2 SYGVKD. J gave up 11 bases and V 11 bases, and 15 bases lay outside the gene matches. The CDR3 is 13 amino acids. CDR3 in amino acids: CAASGTDLVAQHF. In DNA form, the CDR3 reads TGTGCCGCCTCCGGGACAGATCTTGTGGCCCAGCATTTT.

This clone was recorded a few times. The V call is TRBV7-7, the J call TRBJ2-5; 8 bases align to TRBD1. Trimming cost V 5 bases and J 2 bases; bases outside gene matches: 4. Germline assignment: CDR1 SSHAT and CDR2 FNYEAQ (reference sequence). The CDR3 runs to 14 residues. CDR3 amino acids: CASSRTGSQETQYF. The CDR3 nucleotides read TGTGCCAGCAGCCGGACAGGGTCACAAGAGACCCAGTACTTC.